In this sample, the clone carrying this TCR beta chain turned up many times. Its antigen is still unknown. With iRepertoire HTBI primers and Arm-PCR of CDR3 regions, TCR beta libraries were built. Original data processing: Identification across samples found more than 55 TRBV and over 12 TRBJ segments. One entry per CDR3 protein results from TCRdb running MiXCR on the multiplex PCR reads. The V and J calls follow TCRdb's processing rather than the paper's. The sample consists of roughly 300,000 distinct CDR3 sequences, 22% of them appearing once. The sample comes from a study of regulatory T cells in long-lasting Graves disease. The sample's time point: persistent/refractory GD, antithyroid drugs over 5 years with positive TRAb. After RNA was extracted from PBMCs, the TCR library was made from it. CDR3 length equals 17 residues. CDR1 and CDR2 from the germline V gene are MDHEN and SYDVKM. The V and J ends lost 5 bases and 4 bases, in that order; junction bases with no gene match: 7.

Study results and limitations: Shared public clonotypes totalled over 2,500 in persistent patients, compared with about 990 in new patients. Newly diagnosed disease favored TRBV20-1 and TRBJ2-1 over persistent disease. Blood alone, not thyroid tissue, was studied.

The specimen comprised peripheral blood mononuclear cells (PBMCs), sampled when the disease was refractory, from a patient treated with antithyroid drugs. The chain combines TRBV28 with TRBJ2-6; 11 nucleotides align to TRBD1. The receptor was isolated from a female donor with Graves disease. CDR3 residues: CASSIGQGAGGANVLTF. CDR3 DNA: TGTGCCAGCAGTATCGGACAGGGGGCGGGAGGGGCCAACGTCCTGACTTTC.